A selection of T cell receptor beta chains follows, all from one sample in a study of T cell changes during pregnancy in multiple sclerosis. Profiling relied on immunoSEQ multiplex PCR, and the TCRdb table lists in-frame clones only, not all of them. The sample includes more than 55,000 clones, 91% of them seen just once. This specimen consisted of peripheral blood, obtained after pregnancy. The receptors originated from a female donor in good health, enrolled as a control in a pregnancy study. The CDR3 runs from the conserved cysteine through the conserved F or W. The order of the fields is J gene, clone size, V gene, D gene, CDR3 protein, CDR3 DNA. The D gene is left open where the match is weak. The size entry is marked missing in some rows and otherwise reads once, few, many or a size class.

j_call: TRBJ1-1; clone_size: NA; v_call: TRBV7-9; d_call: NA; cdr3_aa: CASTLGQGDTEAFF; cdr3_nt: TGTGCCAGCACCCTCGGGCAGGGTGACACTGAAGCTTTCTTT
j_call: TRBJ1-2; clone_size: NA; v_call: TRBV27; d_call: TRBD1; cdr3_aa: CASSLYPQPQGDYGYTF; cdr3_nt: TGTGCCAGCAGTTTATATCCCCAGCCGCAGGGGGACTATGGCTACACCTTC
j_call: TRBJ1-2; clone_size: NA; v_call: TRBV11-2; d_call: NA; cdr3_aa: CASSRLFQTDSSNYGYTF; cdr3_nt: TGTGCCAGCAGCCGTTTATTCCAGACAGATTCTTCTAACTATGGCTACACCTTC
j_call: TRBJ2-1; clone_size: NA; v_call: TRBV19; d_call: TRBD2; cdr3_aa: CASQGLAEQFF; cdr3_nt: TGTGCCAGCCAGGGACTAGCAGAGCAGTTCTTC
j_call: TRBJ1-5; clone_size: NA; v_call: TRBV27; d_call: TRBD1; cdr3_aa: CASRPGTGVNQPQHF; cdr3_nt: TGTGCCAGCAGACCCGGGACAGGGGTTAATCAGCCCCAGCATTTT
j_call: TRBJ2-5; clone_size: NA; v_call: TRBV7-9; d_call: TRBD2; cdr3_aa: CASSSGTSAETQYF; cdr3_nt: TGTGCCAGCAGCTCCGGGACTAGCGCGGAGACCCAGTACTTC
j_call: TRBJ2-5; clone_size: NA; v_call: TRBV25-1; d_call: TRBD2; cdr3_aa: CASSDSEGVAGAETQYF; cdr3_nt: TGTGCCAGCAGCGATTCCGAGGGGGTAGCGGGGGCGGAGACCCAGTACTTC
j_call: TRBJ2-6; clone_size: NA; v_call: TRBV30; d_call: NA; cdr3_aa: CAWTSGAGANVLTF; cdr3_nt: TGTGCCTGGACCTCAGGGGCTGGGGCCAACGTCCTGACTTTC
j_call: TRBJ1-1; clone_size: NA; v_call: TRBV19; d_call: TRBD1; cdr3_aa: CASSSTGAGTEAFF; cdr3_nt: TGTGCCAGTAGTTCGACAGGGGCCGGCACTGAAGCTTTCTTT
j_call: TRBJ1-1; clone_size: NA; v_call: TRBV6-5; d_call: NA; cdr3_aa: CASSYGGGLVNTEAFF; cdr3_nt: TGTGCCAGCAGTTACGGCGGGGGGCTGGTGAACACTGAAGCTTTCTTT
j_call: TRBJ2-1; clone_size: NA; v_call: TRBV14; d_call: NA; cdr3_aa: CASSLASRFSEQFF; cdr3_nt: TGTGCCAGCAGCCTGGCTAGTAGGTTTAGCGAGCAGTTCTTC
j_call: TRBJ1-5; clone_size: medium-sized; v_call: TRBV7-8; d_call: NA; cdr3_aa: CASSHAQGQAREQPQHF; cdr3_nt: TGTGCCAGCAGTCACGCGCAGGGCCAAGCTCGGGAGCAGCCCCAGCATTTT
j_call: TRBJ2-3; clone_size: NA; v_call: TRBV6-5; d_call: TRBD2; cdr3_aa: CASAGLAGTDTQYF; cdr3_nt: TGTGCCAGTGCTGGACTAGCGGGGACAGATACGCAGTATTTT
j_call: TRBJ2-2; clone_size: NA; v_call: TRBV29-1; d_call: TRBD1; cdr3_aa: CSVAGQRRTGELFF; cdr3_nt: TGCAGCGTTGCGGGACAGAGAAGAACCGGGGAGCTGTTTTTT
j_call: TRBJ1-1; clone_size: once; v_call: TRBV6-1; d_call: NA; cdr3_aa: CASSLRQDYTEAFF; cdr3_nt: TGTGCCAGCAGTCTCCGACAGGATTACACTGAAGCTTTCTTT
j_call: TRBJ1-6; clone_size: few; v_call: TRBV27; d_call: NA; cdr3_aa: CASSLPPGPNSPLHF; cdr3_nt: TGTGCCAGCAGTTTACCCCCAGGCCCTAATTCACCCCTCCACTTT
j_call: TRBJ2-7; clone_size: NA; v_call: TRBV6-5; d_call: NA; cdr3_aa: CASSYSTSYEQYF; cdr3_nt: TGTGCCAGCAGTTACTCCACTTCCTACGAGCAGTACTTC
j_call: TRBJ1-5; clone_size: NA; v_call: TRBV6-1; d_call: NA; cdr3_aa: CASSGGDTSNQPQHF; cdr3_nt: TGTGCCAGCAGTGGGGGCGACACGAGCAATCAGCCCCAGCATTTT
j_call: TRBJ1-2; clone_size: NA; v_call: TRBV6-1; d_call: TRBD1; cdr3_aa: CASSDLGQGNYGYTF; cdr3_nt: TGTGCCAGCAGTGACCTTGGACAGGGCAACTATGGCTACACCTTC
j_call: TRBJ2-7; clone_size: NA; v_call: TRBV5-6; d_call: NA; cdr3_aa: CASSLSGTRKYF; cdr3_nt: TGTGCCAGCAGCCTCTCCGGGACAAGGAAGTACTTC
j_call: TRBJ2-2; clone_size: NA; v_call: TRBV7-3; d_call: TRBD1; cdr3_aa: CASSLQGARAGELFF; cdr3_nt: TGTGCCAGCAGCCTGCAGGGGGCCCGGGCCGGGGAGCTGTTTTTT
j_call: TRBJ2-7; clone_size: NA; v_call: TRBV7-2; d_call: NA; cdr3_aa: CASSRPFGGATYEQYF; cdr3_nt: TGTGCCAGCAGCAGGCCGTTTGGAGGGGCGACCTACGAGCAGTACTTC
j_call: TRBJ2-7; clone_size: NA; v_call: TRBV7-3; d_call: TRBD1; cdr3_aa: CASSKQPGQGAHEQYF; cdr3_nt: TGTGCCAGCAGCAAACAACCGGGACAGGGAGCCCACGAGCAGTACTTC
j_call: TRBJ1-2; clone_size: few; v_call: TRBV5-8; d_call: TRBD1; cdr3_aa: CASSWAGTGGRYGYTF; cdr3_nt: TGTGCCAGCAGCTGGGCCGGGACAGGGGGCCGCTATGGCTACACCTTC
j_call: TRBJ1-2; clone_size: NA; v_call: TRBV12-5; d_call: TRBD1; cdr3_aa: CASGLETGTESSNYGYTF; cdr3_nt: TGTGCTAGTGGTTTGGAAACGGGGACAGAGTCTTCTAACTATGGCTACACCTTC
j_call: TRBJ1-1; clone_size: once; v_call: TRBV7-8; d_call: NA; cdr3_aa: CASSATGGAGTEAFF; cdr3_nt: TGTGCCAGCAGCGCCACGGGAGGGGCGGGGACTGAAGCTTTCTTT
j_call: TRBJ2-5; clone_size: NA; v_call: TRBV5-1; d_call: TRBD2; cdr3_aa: CASSLALTSSSGVRDSETQYF; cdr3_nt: TGCGCCAGCAGCTTGGCCTTGACTAGCTCTTCGGGGGTCCGTGATTCGGAGACCCAGTACTTC
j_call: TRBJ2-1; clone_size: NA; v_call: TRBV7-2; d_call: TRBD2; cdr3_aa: CASSSPGLAFNSYNEQFF; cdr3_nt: TGTGCCAGCAGCTCCCCGGGACTAGCGTTTAACTCCTACAATGAGCAGTTCTTC
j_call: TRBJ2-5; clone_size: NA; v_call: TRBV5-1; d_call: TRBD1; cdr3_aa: CASSLGGAVETQYF; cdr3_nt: TGCGCCAGCAGCTTAGGGGGCGCGGTAGAGACCCAGTACTTC
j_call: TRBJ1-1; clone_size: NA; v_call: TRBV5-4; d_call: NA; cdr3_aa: CASSLAAEGGTEAFF; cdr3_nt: TGTGCCAGCAGCTTGGCCGCGGAGGGTGGAACTGAAGCTTTCTTT
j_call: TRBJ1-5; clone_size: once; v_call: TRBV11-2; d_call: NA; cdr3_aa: CASSPNNQPQHF; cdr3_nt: TGTGCCAGCAGCCCAAACAATCAGCCCCAGCATTTT
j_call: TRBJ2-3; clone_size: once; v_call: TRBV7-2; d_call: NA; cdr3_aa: CASSRPVAGDTQYF; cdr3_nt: TGTGCCAGCAGCCGCCCAGTGGCGGGTGATACGCAGTATTTT
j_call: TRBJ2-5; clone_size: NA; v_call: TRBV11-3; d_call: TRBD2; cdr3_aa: CASSPETSGAQYF; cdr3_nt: TGTGCCAGCAGCCCGGAGACTAGCGGGGCTCAGTACTTC
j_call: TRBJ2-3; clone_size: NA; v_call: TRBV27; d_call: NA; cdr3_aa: CASSFQVSTDTQYF; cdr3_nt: TGTGCCAGCAGTTTTCAGGTTAGCACAGATACGCAGTATTTT
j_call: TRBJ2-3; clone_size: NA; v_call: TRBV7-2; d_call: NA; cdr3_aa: CASSFQEGTDTQYF; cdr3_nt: TGTGCCAGCAGCTTCCAGGAGGGCACAGATACGCAGTATTTT
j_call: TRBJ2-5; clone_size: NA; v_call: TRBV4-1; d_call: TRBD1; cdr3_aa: CASSQERDSQTQYF; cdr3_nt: TGCGCCAGCAGCCAAGAACGGGACAGCCAGACCCAGTACTTC
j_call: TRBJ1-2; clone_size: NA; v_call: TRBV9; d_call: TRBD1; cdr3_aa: CASSATGGDYGYTF; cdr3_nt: TGTGCCAGCAGCGCGACAGGGGGAGACTATGGCTACACCTTC
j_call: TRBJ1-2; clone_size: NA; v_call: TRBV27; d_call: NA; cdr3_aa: CASSNPGTSYTF; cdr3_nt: TGTGCCAGCAGCAACCCCGGGACATCTTACACCTTC
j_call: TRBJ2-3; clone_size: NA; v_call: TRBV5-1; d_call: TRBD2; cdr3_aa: CASSLVSGGAGDTQYF; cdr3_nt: TGCGCCAGCAGCTTGGTTAGCGGGGGGGCCGGAGATACGCAGTATTTT
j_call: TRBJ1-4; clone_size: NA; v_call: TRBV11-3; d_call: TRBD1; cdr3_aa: CASSRRQGGEKLFF; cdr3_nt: TGTGCCAGCAGCCGACGACAGGGGGGGGAAAAACTGTTTTTT
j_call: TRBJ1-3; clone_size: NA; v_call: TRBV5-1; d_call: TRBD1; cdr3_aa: CASSLEGDSRNTIYF; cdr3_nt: TGCGCCAGCAGCTTGGAGGGGGACAGCCGAAACACCATATATTTT
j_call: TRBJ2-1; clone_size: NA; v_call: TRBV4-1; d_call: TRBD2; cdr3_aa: CASSHVSGGGYNEQFF; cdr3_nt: TGCGCCAGCAGCCATGTCAGCGGGGGGGGATACAATGAGCAGTTCTTC
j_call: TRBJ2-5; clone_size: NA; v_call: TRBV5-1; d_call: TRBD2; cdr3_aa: CASTPRLAGGQETQYF; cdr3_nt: TGCGCCAGCACCCCGCGCCTAGCGGGGGGTCAAGAGACCCAGTACTTC
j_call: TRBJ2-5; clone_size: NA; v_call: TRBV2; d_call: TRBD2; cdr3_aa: CASTLGLAGGETQYF; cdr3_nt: TGTGCCAGCACCCTTGGACTAGCGGGAGGAGAGACCCAGTACTTC
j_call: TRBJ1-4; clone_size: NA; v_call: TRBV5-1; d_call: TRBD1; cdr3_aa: CASSLPEGQGDWSLEKLFF; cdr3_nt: TGCGCCAGCAGCTTGCCGGAAGGACAGGGGGACTGGTCTCTCGAAAAACTGTTTTTT
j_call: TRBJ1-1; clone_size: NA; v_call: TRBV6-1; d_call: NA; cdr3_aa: CASPREGYTEAFF; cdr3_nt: TGTGCCAGCCCACGGGAAGGGTACACTGAAGCTTTCTTT
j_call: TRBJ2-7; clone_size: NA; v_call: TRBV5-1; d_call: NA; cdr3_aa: CASSLAVVEVSEQYF; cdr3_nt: TGCGCCAGCAGCTTGGCCGTGGTGGAGGTGAGCGAGCAGTACTTC
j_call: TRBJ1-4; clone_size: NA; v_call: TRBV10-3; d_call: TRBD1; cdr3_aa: CAISPTGSYEKLFF; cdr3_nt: TGTGCCATCAGTCCGACAGGGTCTTATGAAAAACTGTTTTTT
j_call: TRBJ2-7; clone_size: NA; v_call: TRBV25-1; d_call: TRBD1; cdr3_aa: CASSIRDRGEQYF; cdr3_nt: TGTGCCAGCAGTATCCGGGACAGGGGTGAGCAGTACTTC
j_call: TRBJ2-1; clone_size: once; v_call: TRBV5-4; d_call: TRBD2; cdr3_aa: CASSQGLGIDNEQFF; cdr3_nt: TGTGCCAGCAGCCAAGGACTAGGGATTGACAATGAGCAGTTCTTC
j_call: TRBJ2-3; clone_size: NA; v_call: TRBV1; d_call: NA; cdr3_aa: CTSSQGTAGGSTSTDTQYF; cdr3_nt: TGCACCAGCAGCCAAGGAACAGCGGGGGGATCGACTAGCACAGATACGCAGTATTTT
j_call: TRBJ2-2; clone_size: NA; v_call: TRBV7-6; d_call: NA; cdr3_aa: CASSPFTQGSTGELFF; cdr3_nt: TGTGCCAGCAGCCCATTCACTCAGGGGAGCACCGGGGAGCTGTTTTTT
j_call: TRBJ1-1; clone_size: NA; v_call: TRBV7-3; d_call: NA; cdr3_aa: CASSSTGNTEAFF; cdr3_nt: TGTGCCAGCAGCTCGACAGGGAACACTGAAGCTTTCTTT